A single sample is the source of the 30 T cell receptor beta chains below, sequenced in a study of cytomegalovirus exposure and HLA in healthy donors. The PCR ran on 60 Vbeta and 13 Jbeta primers. The table came from immunoSEQ multiplex PCR; TCRdb's copy has only in-frame clones and leaves some out. The repertoire holds 90,000 or so clones, 80% seen once, with roughly 32% in the top ten. The sequenced sample was PBMCs. The receptors were gathered from a man in his forties or fifties in good health and CMV-seropositive.

The rearrangement joins TRBV6-4 to TRBJ2-7; TRBD2 might be the D (6 bases). V shed 6 bases and J shed 3 bases, with 15 bases lying between them. CDR1 and CDR2 from the germline V gene are MRHNA and SNTAGT. The CDR3 is 14 amino acids. CDR3 protein: CASRGRLGDYEQYF. The CDR3 coding sequence is TGTGCCAGCAGAGGAAGACTAGGGGACTACGAGCAGTACTTC.

The V and J genes are TRBV5-1 and TRBJ1-1, with D possibly TRBD1 on 5 matching bases. Deletions cut 3 bases from V and 3 bases from J, with 12 bases between. The CDR3 loop spans 14 amino acids. Looked up from germline, CDR1 is SGHRS and CDR2 is YFSETQ. CDR3 residues: CASSSGGSHTEAFF. The CDR3, as DNA: TGCGCCAGCAGCTCCGGGGGGTCGCACACTGAAGCTTTCTTT.

The chain combines TRBV4-1 with TRBJ1-5, with no clear D. Per the germline V gene, CDR1 is MGHRA and CDR2 is YSYEKL. V lost 2 bases, J lost 0 bases, and 11 bases lay in between. CDR3 length: 16 amino acids. CDR3 loop: CASSQWAAYSNQPQHF. The CDR3, as DNA: TGCGCCAGCAGCCAATGGGCAGCATATAGCAATCAGCCCCAGCATTTT.

The V and J genes are TRBV2 and TRBJ1-1, with D possibly being TRBD1 (6 bases). CDR3 length equals 14 residues. The V and J ends lost 6 bases and 1 base respectively, with 12 bases between them. Germline CDR1 reads SNHLY; CDR2 reads FYNNEI. The CDR3 DNA reads as TGTGCCAGCAGACAGGGTTGGGAGAACACTGAAGCTTTCTTT. Its protein product is CASRQGWENTEAFF.

This clone was recorded once. V is TRBV4-1 and J is TRBJ2-2; a possible D gene is TRBD2 (6 bases). In germline, CDR1 is MGHRA, CDR2 YSYEKL. This CDR3 is 16 amino acids long. Trimming took 0 bases from V and 7 from J, leaving 15 bases between them. The chain's CDR3 is CASSQDRGFRGGELFF. DNA for the CDR3: TGCGCCAGCAGCCAAGATCGGGGGTTTCGCGGCGGGGAGCTGTTTTTT.

This clone came up once. The rearrangement links TRBV25-1 to TRBJ2-5; TRBD2 matches at 9 bases. Germline V gene data show CDR1 as MGHDK and CDR2 as SYGVNS. CDR3 length equals 17 residues. After removal of 1 base from V and 11 bases from J, the junction contained 17 bases not matched to a gene. The DNA for the CDR3 is TGTGCCAGCAGTGAATCTAGGGCTAGCGGGATTGGGGGAGAGCAGTACTTC. Protein: CASSESRASGIGGEQYF.

V usage is TRBV11-3 and J usage is TRBJ2-2; D perhaps matches TRBD1 (5 bases). Germline V gene lookup returns CDR1 SGHNT and CDR2 YENEEA. V was clipped by 4 bases and J by 6 bases, with 15 bases between them. This CDR3 has 15 amino acids. CDR3 region: CASSSTSRVPGELFF. CDR3 nucleotides: TGTGCCAGCAGCTCAACAAGCAGGGTTCCCGGGGAGCTGTTTTTT.

The J gene is TRBJ2-1, the V gene TRBV5-1; D uncertain. This CDR3 is 14 amino acids long. The V gene's germline CDR1 is SGHRS and CDR2 YFSETQ. Trimming took 1 base from V and 2 from J, leaving 7 bases between them. In DNA, the CDR3 is TGCGCCAGCAGCTTGTCGACACCCTACAATGAGCAGTTCTTC. Translation gives CASSLSTPYNEQFF.

V gene TRBV27 combines with J gene TRBJ2-7; weak D call: TRBD2 (5 bases). Trimming stripped 6 bases from V and 1 base from J, with 10 bases between. Germline assignment: CDR1 MNHEY and CDR2 SMNVEV (reference sequence). This CDR3 has 13 residues. CDR3 DNA: TGTGCCAGCAGGCCAGCGGATTCCTACGAGCAGTACTTC. Its protein is CASRPADSYEQYF.

A few counts support this clone. J is TRBJ1-2 and V is TRBV4-2; 11 bases agree with TRBD1. The V gene end was trimmed by 5 bases and the J gene end by 5 bases; junction bases not matched to a gene: 7. This CDR3 is 15 amino acids long. The V gene's germline CDR1 is LGHNA and CDR2 YNFKEQ. CDR3 sequence reads: CASSTDRGLRYGYTF. For the CDR3, the DNA is TGTGCCAGCAGCACGGACAGGGGGCTACGTTATGGCTACACCTTC.

The chain joins TRBV27 to TRBJ1-2; 10 bases are a match to TRBD1. This CDR3 has 15 amino acids. The germline V gene has CDR1 MNHEY and CDR2 SMNVEV (reference sequence). With 3 bases clipped from V and 1 base from J, the junction kept 2 bases outside the gene matches. CDR3 bases: TGTGCCAGCAGTTTTTGGGACAGGGGTAACTATGGCTACACCTTC. Its translation: CASSFWDRGNYGYTF.

The gene calls are TRBV2 and TRBJ1-1; D gene unclear. This CDR3 contains 13 residues. Between the trimmed V and J ends, which lost 5 bases and 3 bases, there was a span of 10 bases. The germline CDR1 and CDR2 sequences are SNHLY and FYNNEI. In DNA, the CDR3 is TGTGCCAGCAGTAACGGGAGGGACACTGAAGCTTTCTTT. This gives the protein CASSNGRDTEAFF.

This clone was detected only a few times. The rearrangement joins TRBV6-6 to TRBJ1-5; unclear D gene. The V and J ends lost 6 bases and 9 bases respectively, with 15 bases between them. The CDR3 consists of 13 residues. CDR1 is MNHNY and CDR2 is SVGAGI in the germline V gene (reference sequence). Here the CDR3 DNA reads TGTGCCAGCAGCCCCGGTTTGAACGGGCCCCAGCATTTT. It is translated as CASSPGLNGPQHF.

This clone was seen more than once but under ten times. The genes are TRBV7-2 and TRBJ2-7, with D possibly being TRBD1 (6 bases). The CDR3 covers 14 residues. V shed 5 bases and J shed 5 bases, with 16 bases lying between them. Germline V gene lookup returns CDR1 SGHTA and CDR2 FQGNSA. The CDR3 region has the DNA TGTGCCAGCAGCGACCGGACAGTTCGCGACGAGCAGTACTTC. Protein sequence: CASSDRTVRDEQYF.

The chain joins TRBV13 to TRBJ2-5, with 8 bases fitting TRBD2. The junction had 8 bases not matched to a gene; V was cut back by 5 bases and J by 3 bases. CDR1 and CDR2 from the germline V gene are PRHDT and FYEKMQ (reference sequence). This CDR3 is built from 15 residues. The CDR3 coding sequence is TGTGCCAGCAGCCCATTAGCGGGATTAGAAGAGACCCAGTACTTC. Protein product: CASSPLAGLEETQYF.

The V call is TRBV4-1, the J call TRBJ2-1, with D uncertain. The germline CDR1 and CDR2 sequences are MGHRA and YSYEKL. The CDR3 has 14 residues. Trimming stripped 1 base from V and 1 base from J, with 5 bases between. In DNA form, the CDR3 reads TGCGCCAGCAGCCAAGGCGGTTCCTACAATGAGCAGTTCTTC. This encodes CASSQGGSYNEQFF.

This chain uses TRBV11-2 with TRBJ2-5; tentatively, D is TRBD2 (6 bases). V was shortened by 2 bases and J by 5 bases, with 18 bases between the two germline ends. Germline V gene sequence: CDR1 SGHAT, CDR2 FQNNGV. The CDR3 spans 16 residues. This chain's CDR3 is CASSLWVTGERETQYF. For the CDR3, the DNA is TGTGCCAGCAGCTTATGGGTTACGGGGGAGAGGGAGACCCAGTACTTC.

CDR3 loop: CASRQGFYGYTF. The CDR3 DNA reads as TGTGCCAGTAGACAGGGTTTCTATGGCTACACCTTC. The rearrangement uses TRBV19 and TRBJ1-2, with D perhaps matching TRBD1 (6 bases). The CDR3 runs to 12 residues. V was shortened by 6 bases and J by 4 bases, with 9 bases between the two germline ends. Germline V gives CDR1 LNHDA, CDR2 SQIVND (reference sequence).

The chain has TRBV5-6 and TRBJ1-2; 8 nucleotides agree with TRBD1. The CDR3 extends over 15 amino acids. V trimming: 4 bases; J trimming: 4 bases; junction bases outside the gene matches: 9. Germline V CDR1 and CDR2: SGHDT, YYEEEE. The CDR3 DNA follows: TGTGCCAGCAGCCCCGGACAGGGACAAGGCTATGGCTACACCTTC. Its protein product is CASSPGQGQGYGYTF. The full variable domain, its missing parts supplied by reference TRBV5-6 and TRBJ1-2, is DAGVTQSPTHLIKTRGQQVTLRCSPKSGHDTVSWYQQALGQGPQFIFQYYEEEERQRGNFPDRFSGHQFPNYSSELNVNALLLGDSALYLCASSPGQGQGYGYTFGSGTRLTVV.

The rearrangement uses TRBV10-3 and TRBJ1-3, with a possible D match to TRBD1 (5 bases). Germline CDR1 is ENHRY and CDR2 is SYGVKD. The CDR3 consists of 15 residues. V was pared by 8 bases and J by 0 bases, with 14 bases between. The CDR3 DNA sequence: TGTGCCATCCAATCCGGGGGGAGCTCTGGAAACACCATATATTTT. Its protein is CAIQSGGSSGNTIYF.

This chain connects TRBV5-8 to TRBJ1-3; 7 bases match TRBD1. The germline V gene encodes CDR1 SGHTS and CDR2 YDEGEE. The CDR3 has 16 amino acids. V lost 2 bases, J lost 6 bases, and 11 bases stayed unmatched. CDR3 bases: TGTGCCAGCAGCTTACAGGGGACACCGATACTAAACACCATATATTTT. Encoded protein: CASSLQGTPILNTIYF.

The chain recombines TRBV30 with TRBJ2-1, with 11 bases lining up with TRBD2. The CDR3 spans 16 residues. V trimming: 2 bases; J trimming: 1 base; junction bases outside the gene matches: 4. Germline CDR1 GTSNPN, CDR2 SVGIG (reference sequence). CDR3 sequence (DNA): TGTGCCTGGAGTACATCTAGCGGGGGGTCCTACAATGAGCAGTTCTTC. The encoded protein is CAWSTSSGGSYNEQFF. Full variable domain (rest looked up from reference TRBV30 and TRBJ2-1): SQTIHQWPATLVQPVGSPLSLECTVEGTSNPNLYWYRQAAGRGLQLLFYSVGIGQISSEVPQNLSASRPQDRQFILSSKKLLLSDSGFYLCAWSTSSGGSYNEQFFGPGTRLTVL.

The rearrangement uses TRBV30 and TRBJ2-1; TRBD1 is a possible D gene (5 bases). The germline V gene has CDR1 GTSNPN and CDR2 SVGIG (reference sequence). The CDR3 spans 14 residues. V was clipped by 2 bases and J by 5 bases, with 13 bases between them. This chain's CDR3 is CAWSRAGQNNEQFF. The DNA for the CDR3 is TGTGCCTGGAGTAGGGCAGGGCAAAACAATGAGCAGTTCTTC.

The V call is TRBV5-1, the J call TRBJ2-1; no definite D call. This CDR3 comprises 13 residues. Trimming shortened V by 2 bases and J by 7 bases, and 10 bases separated the two germline ends. The germline V gene has CDR1 SGHRS and CDR2 YFSETQ. The CDR3 loop is CASSFRSGNEQFF. CDR3 coding DNA: TGCGCCAGCAGCTTTCGCTCCGGGAATGAGCAGTTCTTC.

The chain uses TRBV19 and TRBJ2-7; D gene unclear. In germline, CDR1 is LNHDA, CDR2 SQIVND (reference sequence). The CDR3 length is 14 residues. V dropped 7 bases and J dropped 7 bases, with 20 bases sitting between them. CDR3 sequence reads: CASTLEYPAEEQYF. DNA of the CDR3: TGTGCCAGTACCCTCGAGTATCCGGCGGAGGAGCAGTACTTC.

This clone was picked up a small number of times. The chain carries TRBV19 and TRBJ2-7, with TRBD1 identical over 7 bases. The germline CDR1 and CDR2 sequences are LNHDA and SQIVND (reference sequence). The CDR3 is 17 residues long. The V and J ends lost 2 bases and 4 bases, in that order; junction bases with no gene match: 14. The CDR3 sequence is CASSIKPRTGSGYEQYF. In DNA, the CDR3 is TGTGCCAGTAGTATAAAACCCCGGACAGGTTCGGGATACGAGCAGTACTTC.

Comments on this clone: This sample also contains other DNA sequences that code for the same CDR3. DNA of the CDR3: TGTGCCTGGAGTGTTGCGGAGAACACTGAAGCTTTCTTT. It encodes CAWSVAENTEAFF. The chain links TRBV30 to TRBJ1-1; D is unresolved. Germline CDR1 GTSNPN, CDR2 SVGIG (reference sequence). This CDR3 is built from 13 residues. The V and J ends lost 0 bases and 1 base respectively, with 6 bases between them.

V gene TRBV27 combines with J gene TRBJ2-7; 7 nucleotides match TRBD1. CDR3 length equals 14 residues. With 5 bases clipped from V and 3 bases from J, the junction kept 7 bases outside the gene matches. Germline V gives CDR1 MNHEY, CDR2 SMNVEV (reference sequence). Here the CDR3 DNA reads TGTGCCAGCAGTCACCGGGACAGCTACTACGAGCAGTACTTC. It codes for CASSHRDSYYEQYF.

The chain joins TRBV21-1 to TRBJ1-2. TRBV21-1 is a pseudogene. This CDR3 is built from 11 residues. The CDR3 reads CASIESHGYTF. The CDR3 DNA follows: TGTGCCAGCATAGAATCCCATGGCTACACCTTC.

This CDR3 reads CASSPPWSPGELFF. The CDR3, as DNA: TGTGCCAGCAGCCCGCCCTGGAGCCCCGGGGAGCTGTTTTTT. The genes are TRBV11-3 and TRBJ2-2; the D is unclear. CDR1 and CDR2 from the germline V gene are SGHNT and YENEEA. The ends were cut back, 5 bases at V and 6 bases at J, with 13 bases in the middle. This CDR3 contains 14 residues.